The subject of this entry is one TCR beta chain. This sample stems from a study of CD8 T cells in Susac syndrome. V was clipped by 4 bases and J by 3 bases; unmatched bases: 13. Germline CDR1 SQVTM, CDR2 ANQGSEA. The CDR3 length is 17 residues. An input of about 0.5 to 1 ug of RNA was subjected to reverse transcription using random hexamers. Each CDR3 protein is one row after TCRdb ran MiXCR on the immunoSEQ multiplex PCR reads. Of some 180,000 distinct CDR3 sequences listed, roughly 91% are singletons. The sequence derives from a human donor with Susac syndrome. Source material: CD4+ T cells from PBMCs. The genes are TRBV29-1 and TRBJ2-3; 10 bases agree with TRBD1. The DNA for the CDR3 is TGCAGCGTTGCCGGGACAGGGGTTGAATTGAGGACAGATACGCAGTATTTT. Protein sequence: CSVAGTGVELRTDTQYF.